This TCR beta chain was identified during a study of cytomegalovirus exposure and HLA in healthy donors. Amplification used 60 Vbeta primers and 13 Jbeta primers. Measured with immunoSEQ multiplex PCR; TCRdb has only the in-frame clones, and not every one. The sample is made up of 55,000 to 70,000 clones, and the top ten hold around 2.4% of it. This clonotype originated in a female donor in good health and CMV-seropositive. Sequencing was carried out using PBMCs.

The CDR3 DNA sequence: TGTGCCAGCAGTTACTCCCCAGATTATGGCTACACCTTC. Translation: CASSYSPDYGYTF. The chain employs TRBV6-6 and TRBJ1-2; D is unclear. Germline V gene lookup returns CDR1 MNHNY and CDR2 SVGAGI (reference sequence). The CDR3 loop spans 13 amino acids. Deletions cut 0 bases from V and 5 bases from J, with 7 bases between.